One sample yielded the 9 T cell receptor beta chains listed below, sequenced in a study of T cell responses to AZD1222 COVID-19 vaccine. Sequencing used immunoSEQ multiplex PCR; TCRdb keeps in-frame clones, though not all of them. The table includes tens of thousands of clones, less than 90% detected once. The sequences come from peripheral blood, collected on day 0 of AZD1222 vaccination. Receptors were obtained from an adult in good health.

This chain uses TRBV7-3 with TRBJ1-3; D is unresolved. V lost 5 bases and J lost 0, with 14 bases in between. The CDR3 spans 16 residues. CDR1 and CDR2 (germline): SGHTA, FQGTGA. CDR3 sequence: CASSKFPESSGNTIYF. The CDR3 nucleotides read TGTGCCAGCAGCAAGTTCCCGGAGAGCTCTGGAAACACCATATATTTT.

This clone appeared a few times. The J gene is TRBJ1-4, the V gene TRBV15; D is unclear. This CDR3 comprises 13 residues. CDR1 is LNHNV, CDR2 YYDKDF, per germline (reference sequence). The V end was cut by 3 bases, the J end by 4 bases, with 6 bases between. The chain's CDR3 is CATSSSLNEKLFF. CDR3 DNA sequence: TGTGCCACCAGCAGCAGCCTTAATGAAAAACTGTTTTTT.

The chain has TRBV7-7 and TRBJ2-3, with D possibly being TRBD2 (5 bases). Trimming left V 1 base short and J 4 bases short, with 12 bases between. The germline CDR1 and CDR2 sequences are SSHAT and FNYEAQ (reference sequence). CDR3 length equals 15 residues. DNA of the CDR3: TGTGCCAGCAGCTTAGGCCCTAGCTTCCCAGATACGCAGTATTTT. Translation gives CASSLGPSFPDTQYF.

This chain connects TRBV25-1 to TRBJ1-4, with 8 bases that match TRBD1. The CDR3 has 15 residues. The V segment lost 4 bases and the J segment 6 bases; nucleotides outside the gene matches: 7. Germline V lookup: CDR1 MGHDK, CDR2 SYGVNS. CDR3 nucleotides: TGTGCCAGCAGTGTAGACAGGGGAGGGCATGAAAAACTGTTTTTT. It encodes CASSVDRGGHEKLFF.

This chain connects TRBV3-1 (or the pseudogene TRBV3-2) to TRBJ1-5; 7 nucleotides agree with TRBD1. Trimming at V came to 6 bases and at J to 9 bases, leaving 14 bases not matched to a gene. The V gene's germline CDR1 is LGHDT and CDR2 YNNKEL (reference sequence). The CDR3 is 15 amino acids. CDR3 protein: CASSPGTASLMPQHF. DNA of the CDR3: TGTGCCAGCAGTCCCGGGACAGCTAGCTTGATGCCCCAGCATTTT.

This chain joins TRBV28 and TRBJ2-7; no clear D. The CDR3 is made up of 15 amino acids. The ends were cut back, 7 bases at V and 0 bases at J, with 16 bases in the middle. Germline assignment: CDR1 MDHEN and CDR2 SYDVKM. The CDR3 sequence: CASTPITASSYEQYF. As DNA, the CDR3 is TGTGCCAGCACTCCTATAACCGCGTCCTCCTACGAGCAGTACTTC.

The chain carries TRBV3-1 (or the pseudogene TRBV3-2) and TRBJ2-3; 8 nucleotides agree with TRBD2. V dropped 1 base and J dropped 0; count of bases not matched to a gene: 3. From germline, CDR1 is LGHDT and CDR2 YNNKEL (reference sequence). The CDR3 spans 16 residues. The CDR3, as DNA: TGTGCCAGCAGCCAAGGGGCTAGCGGGAGCACAGATACGCAGTATTTT. As protein: CASSQGASGSTDTQYF.

This chain uses TRBV5-8 with TRBJ2-1, with 7 nucleotides matching TRBD1. Germline CDR1 SGHTS, CDR2 YDEGEE. J gave up 1 base and V 1 base, and 5 bases lay outside the gene matches. The CDR3 is 16 residues long. CDR3 in DNA: TGTGCCAGCAGCTTGAAGGGCAGGGGGTCCTACAATGAGCAGTTCTTC. Residues: CASSLKGRGSYNEQFF.

The V and J genes are TRBV6-4 and TRBJ2-1, with 7 nucleotides matching TRBD2. Germline values: CDR1 MRHNA, CDR2 SNTAGT. The trim removed 5 bases at V and 3 bases at J, leaving 7 bases unmatched. The CDR3 is made up of 15 amino acids. The chain's CDR3 is CASSPLSGGYNEQFF. The CDR3 DNA follows: TGTGCCAGCAGTCCCTTATCGGGAGGCTACAATGAGCAGTTCTTC.